This TCR beta chain comes out of a study of blood T cell repertoires in COVID-19. Overall study context: Samples came from the United States, Italy and Spain, spanning acute and convalescent COVID-19. In each case, the material was cDNA or gDNA derived from T cells, B-cell-depleted T cells, or PBMCs.

In the original processing: From reference gene primer amplification, estimates of nucleated cell counts were derived. Method: immunoSEQ multiplex PCR; TCRdb's copy keeps in-frame clones and lacks some. V, J and clone size are taken as reported in that table, and D and trimming were inferred from the DNA itself. In the table there are 200,000 to 300,000 clones, 88% of which are singletons. Adults between roughly 18 and 89 years of age took part from under 25 US areas. The CDR3 totals 15 residues. The V gene's germline CDR1 is SGHTA and CDR2 FQGNSA. V dropped 1 base and J dropped 2; count of bases not matched to a gene: 4.

The sequence came from a woman in her thirties or forties with acute COVID-19. V and J are TRBV7-2 and TRBJ1-1; 7 nucleotides line up with TRBD1. The sequenced sample consisted of PBMCs or T cells enriched from blood (not recorded which). The CDR3 region is CASSLGQGLNTEAFF. CDR3 nucleotides: TGTGCCAGCAGCTTAGGACAGGGCTTAAACACTGAAGCTTTCTTT.